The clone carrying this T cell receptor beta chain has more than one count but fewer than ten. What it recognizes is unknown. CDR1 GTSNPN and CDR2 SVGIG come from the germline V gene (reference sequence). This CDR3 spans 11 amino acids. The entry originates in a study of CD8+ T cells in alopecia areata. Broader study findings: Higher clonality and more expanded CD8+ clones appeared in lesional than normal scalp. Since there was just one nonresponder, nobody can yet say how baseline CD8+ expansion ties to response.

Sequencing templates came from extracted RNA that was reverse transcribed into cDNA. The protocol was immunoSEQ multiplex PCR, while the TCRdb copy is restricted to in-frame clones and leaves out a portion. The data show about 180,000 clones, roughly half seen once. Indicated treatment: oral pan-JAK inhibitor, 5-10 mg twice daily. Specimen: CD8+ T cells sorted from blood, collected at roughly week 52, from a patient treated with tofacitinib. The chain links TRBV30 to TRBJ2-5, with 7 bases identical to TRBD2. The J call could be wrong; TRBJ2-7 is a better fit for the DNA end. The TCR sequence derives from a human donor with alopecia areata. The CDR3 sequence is CACREGYEQYF. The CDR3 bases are TGTGCCTGTAGGGAGGGCTACGAGCAGTACTTC.